The 16 T cell receptor beta chains listed next were all sequenced from one sample in a study of OX40 agonist ivuxolimab in advanced cancers. Libraries were prepared by immunoSEQ multiplex PCR; TCRdb keeps only in-frame clonotypes and omits some of them. The sample lists more than 65,000 clones, around 82% seen once, with over 4.5% in the top ten. The specimen was CD4+ or CD8+ T cells sorted from blood, collected in a trial of the OX40 agonist ivuxolimab. These receptors all come from an adult with an advanced solid tumor such as melanoma, head and neck, liver or kidney cancer.

The rearrangement uses TRBV7-2 and TRBJ1-2, with a weak D call TRBD1 (6 bases). The V gene's germline CDR1 is SGHTA and CDR2 FQGNSA. The V end lost 6 bases, the J end lost 0 bases, and 23 bases lay between the germline ends. The CDR3 is 18 residues long. DNA of the CDR3: TGTGCCAGCAGTACAGCTCACAGGGTCGGACCCGCTAACTATGGCTACACCTTC. It yields the protein CASSTAHRVGPANYGYTF.

This sequence joins TRBV28 and TRBJ1-1; 8 nucleotides agree with TRBD1. This CDR3 has 15 residues. Losses at the gene ends were 5 bases for V and 6 bases for J; bases not matched to a gene: 11. Germline V gives CDR1 MDHEN, CDR2 SYDVKM. This CDR3 is CASSAGDRRFSEAFF. CDR3 nucleotide sequence: TGTGCCAGCAGTGCTGGGGACAGGCGGTTCTCTGAAGCTTTCTTT.

This clone has more than one count but fewer than ten. The chain links TRBV28 to TRBJ1-4, with 8 nucleotides matching TRBD1. In germline, CDR1 is MDHEN, CDR2 SYDVKM. V was clipped by 5 bases and J by 8 bases; unmatched bases: 10. The CDR3 sequence is 15 residues long. CDR3 in DNA: TGTGCCAGCAGTGGATCCGGGACAGGAGGGGAAAAACTGTTTTTT. It specifies CASSGSGTGGEKLFF.

This clone came up a few times. The chain couples TRBV30 to TRBJ2-1, with a tentative D call TRBD2 (5 bases). Germline V gene lookup returns CDR1 GTSNPN and CDR2 SVGIG (reference sequence). CDR3 length: 12 amino acids. Trimming took off 3 bases at V and 6 bases at J, with 9 bases between the two ends. CDR3 in DNA: TGTGCCTGGAGGGAGGACCTCAATGAGCAGTTCTTC. Residues: CAWREDLNEQFF.

This clone has more than one count but fewer than ten. This chain links TRBV7-9 with TRBJ2-6; D is possibly TRBD1 (5 bases). Trimming left V 5 bases short and J 2 bases short, with 10 bases between. The CDR3 runs to 15 residues. Per germline, CDR1 SEHNR and CDR2 FQNEAQ (reference sequence). The CDR3 region has the DNA TGTGCCAGCAGCCGCGCAGGGACTGGGGCCAACGTCCTGACTTTC. Protein product: CASSRAGTGANVLTF.

This clone has more than one count but fewer than ten. The rearrangement links TRBV7-9 to TRBJ1-2; a weak D match, TRBD1 (5 bases). V was cut by 1 base and J by 2 bases, with 11 bases left in between. Germline values: CDR1 SEHNR, CDR2 FQNEAQ (reference sequence). This CDR3 has 15 amino acids. CDR3 in amino acids: CASSLVGDLNYGYTF. The CDR3 DNA is TGTGCCAGCAGCTTAGTGGGGGACTTAAACTATGGCTACACCTTC.

The V gene is TRBV10-1, the J gene TRBJ2-1, with unresolved D. CDR1 and CDR2 (germline): WNHNN, SYGVQD (reference sequence). Between the trimmed V and J ends, which lost 4 bases and 2 bases, there was a span of 0 bases. CDR3 length: 11 amino acids. DNA for the CDR3: TGCGCCAGCAGTGCCTACAATGAGCAGTTCTTC. This encodes CASSAYNEQFF.

This chain connects TRBV28 to TRBJ1-2; D is uncertain. Germline V lookup: CDR1 MDHEN, CDR2 SYDVKM. This CDR3 comprises 12 residues. The V end lost 6 bases, the J end lost 4 bases, and 9 bases lay between the germline ends. Here the CDR3 DNA reads TGTGCCAGCAGCGTGAGTAGCTATGGCTACACCTTC. Translating gives CASSVSSYGYTF.

This clone has a handful of counts. The chain is built from TRBV7-2 and TRBJ2-7, with D unclear. V dropped 4 bases and J dropped 0 bases, with 13 bases sitting between them. The CDR3 contains 15 residues. Per the germline V gene, CDR1 is SGHTA and CDR2 is FQGNSA. The CDR3 region is CASSSRSGSSYEQYF. Here the CDR3 DNA reads TGTGCCAGCAGCTCAAGGTCGGGCAGCTCCTACGAGCAGTACTTC.

The J gene is TRBJ1-1, the V gene TRBV5-1; D possibly corresponds to TRBD1 (6 bases). The length of the CDR3 is 18 residues. V gave up 3 bases and J gave up 0 bases, with 21 bases separating them. Germline CDR1 SGHRS, CDR2 YFSETQ. In DNA, the CDR3 is TGCGCCAGCAGCTACCAATTACAGGGATTTAACATGAACACTGAAGCTTTCTTT. Translation: CASSYQLQGFNMNTEAFF.

V is TRBV5-6 and J is TRBJ1-2, with D possibly matching TRBD1 (6 bases). CDR1 and CDR2 from the germline V gene are SGHDT and YYEEEE. This CDR3 region has 14 residues. V lost 2 bases and J 3 bases, leaving 11 bases between the germline ends. The CDR3 nucleotides read TGTGCCAGCAGCTTATGGCCAGGGGACTATGGCTACACCTTC. This sequence encodes CASSLWPGDYGYTF. Full variable domain (outside the CDR3, taken from reference TRBV5-6 and TRBJ1-2): DAGVTQSPTHLIKTRGQQVTLRCSPKSGHDTVSWYQQALGQGPQFIFQYYEEEERQRGNFPDRFSGHQFPNYSSELNVNALLLGDSALYLCASSLWPGDYGYTFGSGTRLTVV.

The chain employs TRBV10-1 and TRBJ2-7; D is perhaps TRBD1 (6 bases). The CDR3 has 12 amino acids. The germline V gene has CDR1 WNHNN and CDR2 SYGVQD (reference sequence). V lost 3 bases and J lost 7, with 10 bases in between. Here the CDR3 reads CASSDPRGEQYF. CDR3 DNA: TGCGCCAGCAGTGATCCGAGGGGGGAGCAGTACTTC.

This clone has just a few counts. This chain links TRBV14 with TRBJ1-1; D is unclear. The germline gives CDR1 SGHDN, CDR2 FVKESK. Trimming shortened V by 4 bases and J by 3 bases, and 15 bases separated the two germline ends. CDR3 length: 15 amino acids. The CDR3, as DNA: TGTGCCAGCAGCCCTACATCGGCCAGACACACTGAAGCTTTCTTT. It specifies CASSPTSARHTEAFF.

This clone appeared a few times. The chain combines TRBV29-1 with TRBJ2-1; 10 nucleotides align to TRBD1. Germline V CDR1 and CDR2: SQVTM, ANQGSEA. The CDR3 runs to 14 residues. The trim removed 4 bases at V and 6 bases at J, leaving 6 bases unmatched. DNA for the CDR3: TGCAGCGTTGGTGGGACAGGGGTGGGCAATGAGCAGTTCTTC. This gives the protein CSVGGTGVGNEQFF.

The V call is TRBV11-3, the J call TRBJ2-1; TRBD2 might be the D (6 bases). Germline CDR1 SGHNT, CDR2 YENEEA. This CDR3 is 15 amino acids long. With 6 bases removed from V and 7 bases from J, the gap between germline ends came to 19 bases. CDR3 nucleotide sequence: TGTGCCAGCAGTTACCTCCGGGACTCCGAGAATGAGCAGTTCTTC. Protein: CASSYLRDSENEQFF.

The chain joins TRBV7-2 to TRBJ2-7; D is uncertain. V was trimmed by 5 bases and J by 1 base, leaving 15 bases between them. This CDR3 contains 15 residues. Looked up from germline, CDR1 is SGHTA and CDR2 is FQGNSA. In DNA form, the CDR3 reads TGTGCCAGCAGCCCTCAACCGGAAATATCCTACGAGCAGTACTTC. This encodes CASSPQPEISYEQYF. The whole variable domain, remainder taken from reference TRBV7-2 and TRBJ2-7, is GAGVSQSPSNKVTEKGKDVELRCDPISGHTALYWYRQSLGQGLEFLIYFQGNSAPDKSGLPSDRFSAERTGGSVSTLTIQRTQQEDSAVYLCASSPQPEISYEQYFGPGTRLTVT.